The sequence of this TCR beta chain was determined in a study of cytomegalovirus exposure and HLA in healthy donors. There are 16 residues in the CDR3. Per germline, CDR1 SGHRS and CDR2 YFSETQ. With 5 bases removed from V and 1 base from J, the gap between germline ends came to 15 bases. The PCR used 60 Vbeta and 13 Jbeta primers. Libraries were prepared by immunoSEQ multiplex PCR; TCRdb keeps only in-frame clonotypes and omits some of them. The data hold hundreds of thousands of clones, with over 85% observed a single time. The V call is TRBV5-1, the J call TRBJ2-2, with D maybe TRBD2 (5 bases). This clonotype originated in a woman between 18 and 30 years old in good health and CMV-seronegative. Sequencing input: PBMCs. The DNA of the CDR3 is TGCGCCAGCAGAAGGACGCTGACTATGAACACCGGGGAGCTGTTTTTT. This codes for CASRRTLTMNTGELFF. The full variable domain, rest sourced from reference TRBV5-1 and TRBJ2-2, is KAGVTQTPRYLIKTRGQQVTLSCSPISGHRSVSWYQQTPGQGLQFLFEYFSETQRNKGNFPGRFSGRQFSNSRSEMNVSTLELGDSALYLCASRRTLTMNTGELFFGEGSRLTVL.